This T cell receptor beta chain was documented in a study of cytomegalovirus exposure and HLA in healthy donors. Study background: Genotyping of more than 300 donors showed that 80% to 85% belonged to the Caucasian-associated ancestry cluster.

Study-level results: Highest at DRB1 and lowest at HLA-C, TCR association rates differed among HLA loci in a later analysis. It was 150 to 200 TCR beta chains that were listed as cytomegalovirus-associated.

PCR used 60 Vbeta primers and 13 Jbeta primers. Data came from immunoSEQ multiplex PCR; TCRdb stores just in-frame clones and leaves some out. The sample carries more than 110,000 clones, under 80% recorded once. Turning to this clone: Its cognate antigen is unknown.

The TCR sequence derives from a male donor in good health and CMV-seronegative. Specimen: PBMCs.

CDR3 nucleotide sequence: TGTGCCAGCAGACCGGTGGCGGCTAATGAAAAACTGTTTTTT. This translates into CASRPVAANEKLFF. This rearrangement joins TRBV25-1 to TRBJ1-4; D remains ambiguous. CDR1 is MGHDK, CDR2 SYGVNS, per germline. The CDR3 contains 14 residues. Trimming left V 6 bases short and J 3 bases short, with 11 bases between.